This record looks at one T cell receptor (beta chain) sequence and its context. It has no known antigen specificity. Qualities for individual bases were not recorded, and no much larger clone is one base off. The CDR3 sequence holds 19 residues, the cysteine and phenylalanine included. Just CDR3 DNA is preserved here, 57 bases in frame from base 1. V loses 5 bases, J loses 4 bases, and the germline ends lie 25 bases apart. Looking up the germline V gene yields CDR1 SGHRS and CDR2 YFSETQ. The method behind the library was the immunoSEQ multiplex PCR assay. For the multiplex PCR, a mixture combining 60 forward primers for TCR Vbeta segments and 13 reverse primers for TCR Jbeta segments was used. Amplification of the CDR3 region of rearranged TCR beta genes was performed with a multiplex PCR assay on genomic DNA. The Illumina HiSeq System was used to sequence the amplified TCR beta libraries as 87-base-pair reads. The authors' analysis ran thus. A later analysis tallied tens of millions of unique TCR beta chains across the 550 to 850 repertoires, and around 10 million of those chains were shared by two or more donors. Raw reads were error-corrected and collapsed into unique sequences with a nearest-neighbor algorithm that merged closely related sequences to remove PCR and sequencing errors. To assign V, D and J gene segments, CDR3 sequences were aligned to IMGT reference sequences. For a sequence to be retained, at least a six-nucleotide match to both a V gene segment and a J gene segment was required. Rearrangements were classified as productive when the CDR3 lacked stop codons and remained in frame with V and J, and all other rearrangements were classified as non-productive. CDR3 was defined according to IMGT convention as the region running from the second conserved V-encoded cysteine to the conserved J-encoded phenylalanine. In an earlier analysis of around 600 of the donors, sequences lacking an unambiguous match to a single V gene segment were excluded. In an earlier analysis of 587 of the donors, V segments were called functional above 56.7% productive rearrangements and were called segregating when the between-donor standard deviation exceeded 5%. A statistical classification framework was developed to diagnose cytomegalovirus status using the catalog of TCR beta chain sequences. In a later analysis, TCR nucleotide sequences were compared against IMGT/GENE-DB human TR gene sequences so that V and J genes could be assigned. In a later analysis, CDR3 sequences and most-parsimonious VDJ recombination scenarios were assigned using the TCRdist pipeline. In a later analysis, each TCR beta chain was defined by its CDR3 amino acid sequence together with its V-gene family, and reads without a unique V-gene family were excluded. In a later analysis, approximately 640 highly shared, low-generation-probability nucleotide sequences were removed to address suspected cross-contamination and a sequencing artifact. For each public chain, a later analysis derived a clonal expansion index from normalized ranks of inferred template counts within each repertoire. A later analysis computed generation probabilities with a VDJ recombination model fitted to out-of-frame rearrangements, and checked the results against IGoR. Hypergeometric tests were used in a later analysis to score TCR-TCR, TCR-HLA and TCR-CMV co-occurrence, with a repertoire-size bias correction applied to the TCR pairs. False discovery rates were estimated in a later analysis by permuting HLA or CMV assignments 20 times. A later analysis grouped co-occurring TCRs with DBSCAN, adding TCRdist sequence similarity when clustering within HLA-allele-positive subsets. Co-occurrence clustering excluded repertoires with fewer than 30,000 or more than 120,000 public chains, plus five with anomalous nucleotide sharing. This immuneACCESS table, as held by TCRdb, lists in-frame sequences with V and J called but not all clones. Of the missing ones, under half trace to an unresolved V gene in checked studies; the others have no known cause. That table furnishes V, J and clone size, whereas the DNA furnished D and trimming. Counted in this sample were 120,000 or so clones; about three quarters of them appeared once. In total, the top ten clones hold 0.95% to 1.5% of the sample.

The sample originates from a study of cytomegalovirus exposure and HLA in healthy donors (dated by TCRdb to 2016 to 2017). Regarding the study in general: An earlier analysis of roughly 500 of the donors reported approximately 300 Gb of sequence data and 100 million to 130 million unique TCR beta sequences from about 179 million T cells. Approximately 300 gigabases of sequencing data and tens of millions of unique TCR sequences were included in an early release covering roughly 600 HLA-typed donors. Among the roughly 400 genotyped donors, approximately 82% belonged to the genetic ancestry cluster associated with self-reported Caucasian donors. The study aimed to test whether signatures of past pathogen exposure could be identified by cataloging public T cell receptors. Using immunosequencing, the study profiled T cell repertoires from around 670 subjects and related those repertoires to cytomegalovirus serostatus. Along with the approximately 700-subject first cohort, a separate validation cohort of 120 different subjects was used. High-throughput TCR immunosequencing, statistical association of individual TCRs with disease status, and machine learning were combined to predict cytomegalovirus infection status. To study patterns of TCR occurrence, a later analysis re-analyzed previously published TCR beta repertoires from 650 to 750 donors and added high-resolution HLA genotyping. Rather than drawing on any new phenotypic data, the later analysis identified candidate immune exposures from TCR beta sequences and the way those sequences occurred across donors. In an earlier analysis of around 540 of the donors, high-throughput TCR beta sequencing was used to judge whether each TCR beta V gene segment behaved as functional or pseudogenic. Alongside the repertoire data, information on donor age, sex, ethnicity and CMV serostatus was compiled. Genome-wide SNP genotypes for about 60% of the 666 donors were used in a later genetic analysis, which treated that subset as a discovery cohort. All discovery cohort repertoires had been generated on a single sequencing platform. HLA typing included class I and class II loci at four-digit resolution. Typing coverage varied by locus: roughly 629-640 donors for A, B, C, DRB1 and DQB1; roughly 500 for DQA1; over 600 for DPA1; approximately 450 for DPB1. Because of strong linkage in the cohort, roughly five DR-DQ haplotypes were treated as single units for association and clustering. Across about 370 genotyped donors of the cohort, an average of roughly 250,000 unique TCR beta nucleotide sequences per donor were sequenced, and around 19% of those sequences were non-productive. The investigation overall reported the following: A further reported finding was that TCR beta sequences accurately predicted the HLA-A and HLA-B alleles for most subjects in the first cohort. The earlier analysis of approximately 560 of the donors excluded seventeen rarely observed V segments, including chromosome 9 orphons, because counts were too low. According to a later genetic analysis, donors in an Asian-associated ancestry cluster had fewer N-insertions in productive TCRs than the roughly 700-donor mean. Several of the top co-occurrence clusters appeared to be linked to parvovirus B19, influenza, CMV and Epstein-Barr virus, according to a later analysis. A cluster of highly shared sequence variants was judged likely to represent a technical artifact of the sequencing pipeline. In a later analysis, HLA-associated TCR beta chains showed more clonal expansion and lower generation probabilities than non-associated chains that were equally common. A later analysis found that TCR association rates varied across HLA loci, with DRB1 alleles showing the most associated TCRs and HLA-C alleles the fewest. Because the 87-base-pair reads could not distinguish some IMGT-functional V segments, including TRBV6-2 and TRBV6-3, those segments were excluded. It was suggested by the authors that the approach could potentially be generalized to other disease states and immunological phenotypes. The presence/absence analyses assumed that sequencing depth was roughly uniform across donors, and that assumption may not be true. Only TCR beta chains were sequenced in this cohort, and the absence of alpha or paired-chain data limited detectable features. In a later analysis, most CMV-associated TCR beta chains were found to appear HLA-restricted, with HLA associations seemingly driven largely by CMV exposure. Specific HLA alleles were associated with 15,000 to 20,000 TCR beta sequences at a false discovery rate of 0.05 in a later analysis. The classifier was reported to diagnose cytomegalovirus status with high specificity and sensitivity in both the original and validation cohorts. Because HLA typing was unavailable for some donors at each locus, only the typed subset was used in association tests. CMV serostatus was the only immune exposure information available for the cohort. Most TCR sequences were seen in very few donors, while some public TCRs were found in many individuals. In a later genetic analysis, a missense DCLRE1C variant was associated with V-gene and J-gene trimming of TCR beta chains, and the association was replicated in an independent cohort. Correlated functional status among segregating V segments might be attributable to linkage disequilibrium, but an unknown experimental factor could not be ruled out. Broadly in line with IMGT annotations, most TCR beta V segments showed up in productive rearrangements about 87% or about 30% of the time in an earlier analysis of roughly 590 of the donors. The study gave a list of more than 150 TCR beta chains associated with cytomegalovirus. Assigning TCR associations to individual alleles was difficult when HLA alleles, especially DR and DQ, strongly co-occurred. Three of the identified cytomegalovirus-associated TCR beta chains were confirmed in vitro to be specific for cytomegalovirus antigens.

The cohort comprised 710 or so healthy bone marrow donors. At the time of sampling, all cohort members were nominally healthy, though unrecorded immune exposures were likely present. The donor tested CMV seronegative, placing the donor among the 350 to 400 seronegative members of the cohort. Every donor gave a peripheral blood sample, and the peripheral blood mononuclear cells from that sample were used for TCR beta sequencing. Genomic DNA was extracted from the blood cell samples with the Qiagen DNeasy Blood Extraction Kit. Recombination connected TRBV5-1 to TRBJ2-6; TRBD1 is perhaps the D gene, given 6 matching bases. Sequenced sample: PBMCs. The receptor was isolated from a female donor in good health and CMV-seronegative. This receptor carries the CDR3 CASRPTPQGGTGGANVLTF. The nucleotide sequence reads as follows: TGCGCCAGCAGACCCACCCCCCAAGGGGGAACCGGGGGGGCCAACGTCCTGACTTTC.